This is a list of T cell receptor beta chains from one sample in a study of blood T cell repertoires in COVID-19. This table comes from immunoSEQ multiplex PCR, and its TCRdb copy is limited to in-frame clones, with some not included. The table shows approximately 90,000 clones, with about 89% occurring only once. The specimen sequenced was peripheral blood. The receptors were sampled from a human donor with acute or convalescent COVID-19. The donor label of this sample is uncertain. Both conserved end residues are part of each CDR3. The D gene is left open where the match is weak. For some rows the clone size is stated as once, few or many, or as a class when expanded; others skip it.

16 TRBJ2-6 TRBV7-9 once . TGTGCCAGCAGCTTCTGGACTAATAGCAGACCCAACGTCCTGACTTTC CASSFWTNSRPNVLTF
15 TRBJ2-1 TRBV6-5 . . TGTGCCAGCAGTTACTCGGGGACAATATACGATGAGCAGTTCTTC CASSYSGTIYDEQFF
12 TRBJ2-7 TRBV18 . . TGTGCCAGCTCACCAGAGGGCTACGAGCAGTACTTC CASSPEGYEQYF
15 TRBJ2-7 TRBV28 . TRBD1 TGTGCCAGCAGTCGGACGGCAGGGGGCGGATACGAGCAGTACTTC CASSRTAGGGYEQYF
15 TRBJ2-3 TRBV10-1 . TRBD2 TGCGCCAGCAGTGAACCTAGCGGGGGGATCGTCACGCAGTATTTT CASSEPSGGIVTQYF
14 TRBJ1-2 TRBV11-2 . . TGTGCCAGCAGCTTACTTAGGGAGGGAAGCGGCTACACCTTC CASSLLREGSGYTF
14 TRBJ1-4 TRBV28 . . TGTGCCAGCAGTGGGCAGGAGGGCTACGAAAAACTGTTTTTT CASSGQEGYEKLFF
13 TRBJ2-3 TRBV11-2 . . . CASSSGVGGTQYF
15 TRBJ2-7 TRBV6-5 . TRBD2 TGTGCCAGCAGTTACCAGCGGGGGCCCTCCTACGAGCAGTACTTC CASSYQRGPSYEQYF
13 TRBJ1-5 TRBV12-3/TRBV12-4 once . TGTGCCAGCAAACGGTCCCTCAATCAGCCCCAGCATTTT CASKRSLNQPQHF
14 TRBJ1-4 TRBV4-1 . TRBD1 TGCGCCAGCAGCCCGGGACAGGCACAGGAAAAACTGTTTTTT CASSPGQAQEKLFF
17 TRBJ2-5 TRBV7-2 . TRBD2 TGTGCCAGCAAAAGACCGGGACTAGCGGGCAAACAAGAGACCCAGTACTTC CASKRPGLAGKQETQYF
16 TRBJ1-3 TRBV7-8 . . TGTGCCAGCAGCTCTCCGGGATTCAAGTCTGGAAACACCATATATTTT CASSSPGFKSGNTIYF
18 TRBJ1-1 TRBV7-9 . . TGTGCCAGCAGCCGATTTGGACAGAGTTTTTCCATGAACACTGAAGCTTTCTTT CASSRFGQSFSMNTEAFF
11 TRBJ1-1 TRBV12-3/TRBV12-4 . . TGTGCCAGCACTCTCAACACTGAAGCTTTCTTT CASTLNTEAFF
18 TRBJ2-6 TRBV30 . TRBD1 TGTGCCTGGAGTAACTCCTGGGACAGGGGGTCTGGGGCCAACGTCCTGACTTTC CAWSNSWDRGSGANVLTF
16 TRBJ2-5 TRBV6-2/TRBV6-3 . . TGTGCCAGCAGCCCCGGAGGAGCGGGCAACCAAGAGACCCAGTACTTC CASSPGGAGNQETQYF
15 TRBJ2-1 TRBV24-1 . . TGTGCCACCAGTGATCCGGGACAACTCCACAATGAGCAGTTCTTC CATSDPGQLHNEQFF
16 TRBJ1-4 TRBV4-3 . . TGCGCCAGCAGCCGCGGACGGGCGGGGGCGCATGAAAAACTGTTTTTT CASSRGRAGAHEKLFF
11 TRBJ2-3 TRBV20-1 . . TGCAGTGCGATCACAGCAGATACGCAGTATTTT CSAITADTQYF
15 TRBJ2-7 TRBV19 once TRBD1 TGTGCCAGTAGTACCATAGGGACAGTCCCATACGAGCAGTACTTC CASSTIGTVPYEQYF
15 TRBJ1-2 TRBV6-1 . . TGTGCCAGCAGTGAAGGTGGCAGGGAAATCTATGGCTACACCTTC CASSEGGREIYGYTF
15 TRBJ1-1 TRBV5-6 . . TGTGCCAGCAGCTTGCTCTTGGCAGGGAACACTGAAGCTTTCTTT CASSLLLAGNTEAFF
16 TRBJ2-2 TRBV14 . . TGTGCCAGCAGCCCCCGACAGGCCTATCTTACCGGGGAGCTGTTTTTT CASSPRQAYLTGELFF
12 TRBJ2-7 TRBV2 few . TGTGCCAGCAGTGTTGTCACCTACGAGCAGTACTTC CASSVVTYEQYF
16 TRBJ2-3 TRBV28 . . TGTGCCAGCAGCGCGCCGTCAGGGAAAATCACAGATACGCAGTATTTT CASSAPSGKITDTQYF
11 TRBJ1-2 TRBV28 . . TGTGCCAGCAGTTCGTTCTATGGCTACACCTTC CASSSFYGYTF
15 TRBJ2-6 TRBV5-5 . . TGTGCCAGCAGCTTGGAGGGGCCTGGGGCCAACGTCCTGACTTTC CASSLEGPGANVLTF
14 TRBJ2-1 TRBV18 . . TGTGCCAGCTCACCAGGGACTTCCTACAATGAGCAGTTCTTC CASSPGTSYNEQFF
13 TRBJ2-5 TRBV28 . . TGTGCCACCGCCCGGGACATTCAAGAGACCCAGTACTTC CATARDIQETQYF
15 TRBJ2-7 TRBV25-1 . TRBD1 TGTGCCAGCAGTGCGGACAGGGGGCTTTACTACGAGCAGTACTTC CASSADRGLYYEQYF
16 TRBJ2-2 TRBV5-4 . TRBD2 TGTGCCAGCAGCAAGATAGCGGGGGGAATCACCGGGGAGCTGTTTTTT CASSKIAGGITGELFF
15 TRBJ1-4 TRBV28 . . TGTGCCAGCACCTCCGCCGGGGGAACTAATGAAAAACTGTTTTTT CASTSAGGTNEKLFF
14 TRBJ2-3 TRBV4-1 . . TGCGCCAGCAGCCAAGATCTGGGAGGAGATACGCAGTATTTT CASSQDLGGDTQYF
12 TRBJ2-1 TRBV5-8 . . TGTGCCAGCAGCCCGACCAGGGGCGGGCAGTTCTTC CASSPTRGGQFF
15 TRBJ1-1 TRBV15 . . TGTGCCACCAGCAGAGAGGAGGGATATGGGACTGAAGCTTTCTTT CATSREEGYGTEAFF
15 TRBJ1-2 TRBV2 . TRBD1 TGTGCCAGCACTCAGGACAGGGGGCGTGACTATGGCTACACCTTC CASTQDRGRDYGYTF